A selection of T cell receptor beta chains follows, all from one sample in a study of response to subunit inactivated influenza vaccine. TCRdb recomputed calls from the RT-PCR reads with MiXCR, one row per CDR3 protein. The sample has approximately 520,000 distinct CDR3 sequences, about 25% seen once; the top ten hold 1.5% to 2%. This specimen was CD4+ T cells sorted from PBMCs, taken 5 days after vaccination. These receptors came from a man in his fifties who received an inactivated influenza vaccine. Both conserved end residues are part of each CDR3. D genes are given only for firm matches. Part of the rows lack a size; the others show once, few, many or a class for expanded clones.

clone_size d_call j_call v_call cdr3_aa
once NA TRBJ2-1 TRBV5-5 CASSLVEEAHRREQFF
few NA TRBJ2-1 TRBV10-3 CATQSNEQFF
NA NA TRBJ1-3 TRBV3-1 CASSQVRQSSGNTIYF
NA NA TRBJ2-4 TRBV20-1 CSARGQRGIQYF
NA NA TRBJ2-4 TRBV20-1 CSARDSRGGERGIQYF
NA NA TRBJ2-1 TRBV5-1 CASSSIESYNEQFF
NA TRBD1 TRBJ2-7 TRBV5-1 CASSSDRASSYEQYF
few NA TRBJ2-2 TRBV4-3 CASSQDLGGAGELFF
few TRBD1 TRBJ1-4 TRBV30 CAADRGNEKLFF
few NA TRBJ2-3 TRBV10-3 CATSRGTVTDTQYF
few TRBD2 TRBJ2-7 TRBV29-1 CSVETSGKYEQYF
NA TRBD2 TRBJ2-3 TRBV29-1 CSVDGIAGGSTDTQYF
NA NA TRBJ1-1 TRBV7-9 CASRPRRGVGTEAFF
few NA TRBJ2-7 TRBV7-2 CASSFQGELYEQYF
once NA TRBJ1-5 TRBV19 CASTSRGAAYSNQPQHF
few NA TRBJ1-4 TRBV11-2 CAKGVNEKLFF
NA NA TRBJ2-1 TRBV7-8 CASSLVLGGRQFF
NA NA TRBJ2-7 TRBV4-1 CASSQVLRVRGYEQYF
NA NA TRBJ2-7 TRBV6-5 CASSYSRGLTGMLEQYF
NA NA TRBJ2-7 TRBV6-5 CASSNRDPGDYEQYF
few TRBD2 TRBJ2-1 TRBV5-1 CASSISGTEQFF
many NA TRBJ2-7 TRBV12-3/TRBV12-4 CASSTDAAYEQYF
NA NA TRBJ2-7 TRBV5-8 CASSFKRRYEQYF
once NA TRBJ2-1 TRBV5-1 CASRDGSYNEQFF
NA NA TRBJ1-5 TRBV12-3/TRBV12-4 CASSLVGNNQPQHF
NA NA TRBJ2-5 TRBV5-5 CASSPNHPETQYF
few NA TRBJ2-5 TRBV24-1 CATSETEGGPQYF
few TRBD1 TRBJ2-7 TRBV7-9 CASTLSGRGRTNEQYF
many TRBD1 TRBJ2-7 TRBV29-1 CSVSKKFGQGYEQYF
few TRBD1 TRBJ2-7 TRBV5-1 CASRTGQVSSYEQYF
few NA TRBJ2-7 TRBV5-1 CASSPVSGPTYEQYF
NA TRBD2 TRBJ2-7 TRBV11-2 CASSLRLAGGFSSYEQYF
NA TRBD2 TRBJ2-1 TRBV5-1 CASGLAGGGAEQFF
few NA TRBJ2-7 TRBV4-2 CASSRPGTDFYEQYF
many TRBD1 TRBJ2-2 TRBV24-1 CATSDFRDRGDGELFF
NA TRBD2 TRBJ2-1 TRBV9 CASSVGLAVDNEQFF
NA NA TRBJ2-7 TRBV12-5 CASGLRGQSSYEQYF
few NA TRBJ1-5 TRBV20-1 CSARGLQVAQPQHF
NA TRBD1 TRBJ2-7 TRBV2 CASSGGTGGFNGSEQYF
NA TRBD1 TRBJ2-5 TRBV10-3 CAISERDRQTQYF
few NA TRBJ2-3 TRBV6-2/TRBV6-3 CASSYLPGVADDAQYF
NA NA TRBJ2-1 TRBV7-9 CASSVGLVYNEQFF
few TRBD1 TRBJ1-1 TRBV29-1 CSVWTGGTEAFF
few NA TRBJ2-7 TRBV7-3 CASSLNEGNEQYF
few NA TRBJ1-1 TRBV14 CASGTRDSTEAFF